This TCR beta chain came from a study of CD8 T cells in Susac syndrome. Treatment-naive patients with stable or active relapsing-remitting disease served as multiple sclerosis controls. TEMRA cells underwent FACS enrichment and CD8+ and CD4+ T cells underwent negative isolation. Trimming took 1 base from V and 8 from J, leaving 12 bases between them. From germline, CDR1 is DFQATT and CDR2 SNEGSKA (reference sequence). This CDR3 region has 14 residues. A quantity of about 0.5 to 1 ug RNA underwent reverse transcription using random hexamers. TCR beta CDR3 was amplified by immunoSEQ covering 54 Vbeta and 13 Jbeta. TCRdb used MiXCR to reprocess the immunoSEQ multiplex PCR reads, holding one entry per CDR3 protein. The sample has 200,000 or so distinct CDR3 sequences; 90% to 95% are singletons.

Sequenced material: CD4+ T cells from PBMCs. The TCR comes from a human donor with multiple sclerosis. This chain uses TRBV20-1 with TRBJ1-6; D remains unclear. CDR3 in amino acids: CSARAPVPYSPLHF. The CDR3 bases are TGCAGTGCTAGAGCCCCGGTACCTTATTCACCCCTCCACTTT.